The 29 T cell receptor beta chains below come from one sample, sequenced in a study of Ad26.COV2.S vaccination and SARS-CoV-2 variants. Assay: immunoSEQ multiplex PCR; the TCRdb copy retains only in-frame clones and omits some. This sample has fewer than 50,000 clones, with roughly 83% found just once. The material sequenced was peripheral blood, taken after recovery from COVID-19. All receptors derive from a human donor who had recovered from COVID-19.

The chain links TRBV12-3 or TRBV12-4 to TRBJ1-1, with a possible D match to TRBD1 (5 bases). Deletions cut 5 bases from V and 11 bases from J, with 15 bases between. The CDR3 length is 12 residues. CDR3 DNA sequence: TGTGCCAGCAGTCCAGGGTTTTTAGGGGCTTTCTTT. This gives the protein CASSPGFLGAFF.

This chain uses TRBV5-1 with TRBJ2-3; D unresolved. The CDR3 sequence is 15 residues long. Germline V CDR1 and CDR2: SGHRS, YFSETQ. V was cut by 5 bases and J by 1 base, with 14 bases left in between. The CDR3 coding sequence is TGCGCCAGCAGTCCCGGCAGCGTTCGCACAGATACGCAGTATTTT. Protein: CASSPGSVRTDTQYF.

The chain joins TRBV29-1 to TRBJ1-5; maybe TRBD1 (5 bases). V shed 4 bases and J shed 6 bases, with 10 bases lying between them. In germline, CDR1 is SQVTM, CDR2 ANQGSEA. This CDR3 has 12 residues. DNA for the CDR3: TGCAGCGTTGCGGGGGTAGGTCAGCCCCAGCATTTT. Amino acid sequence: CSVAGVGQPQHF.

The chain links TRBV12-3 or TRBV12-4 to TRBJ1-2; D unresolved. The CDR3 runs to 13 residues. Trimming cost V 4 bases and J 8 bases, with 14 bases left between them. The CDR3 coding sequence is TGTGCCAGCAGTTCTCTTCCGAGCCACGGCTACACCTTC. The encoded protein is CASSSLPSHGYTF.

The chain has TRBV2 and TRBJ2-7; D is perhaps TRBD2 (5 bases). This CDR3 spans 13 amino acids. The germline V and J ends were trimmed by 6 bases and 4 bases, with 13 bases remaining between them. Germline V gene lookup returns CDR1 SNHLY and CDR2 FYNNEI. This CDR3 reads CASSPIRTYEQYF. The CDR3 bases are TGTGCCAGCAGCCCTATCCGGACTTACGAGCAGTACTTC.

This clone was detected a few times. The gene calls are TRBV7-2 and TRBJ1-1; D gene ambiguous. Per germline, CDR1 SGHTA and CDR2 FQGNSA. The V and J ends lost 5 bases and 3 bases respectively, with 7 bases between them. The CDR3 spans 12 residues. The CDR3 reads CASSRGHTEAFF. DNA for the CDR3: TGTGCCAGCAGCCGAGGCCACACTGAAGCTTTCTTT.

This clone has just a few counts. The V call is TRBV4-1, the J call TRBJ2-5; 10 bases match TRBD1. Unmatched junction bases numbered 5, after V lost 6 bases and J lost 4 bases. The V gene's germline CDR1 is MGHRA and CDR2 YSYEKL. The CDR3 is made up of 14 amino acids. The CDR3 protein is CASSRDRGRETQYF. CDR3 coding DNA: TGCGCCAGCAGTCGGGACAGGGGTAGAGAGACCCAGTACTTC.

The chain links TRBV6-5 to TRBJ1-2; perhaps TRBD1 as D (6 bases). V was clipped by 5 bases and J by 7 bases, with 11 bases between them. CDR1 is MNHEY and CDR2 is SVGAGI in the germline V gene. The CDR3 contains 12 residues. The CDR3 loop is CASSQGWRGYTF. The CDR3, as DNA: TGTGCCAGCAGTCAGGGGTGGCGTGGCTACACCTTC.

The V call is TRBV7-9, the J call TRBJ2-5, with 7 bases matching TRBD1. The CDR3 is 14 amino acids. The junction had 7 bases not matched to a gene; V was cut back by 6 bases and J by 3 bases. Per the germline V gene, CDR1 is SEHNR and CDR2 is FQNEAQ (reference sequence). CDR3 in amino acids: CASRYDTGEETQYF. The CDR3 region has the DNA TGTGCCAGCAGATACGACACAGGGGAAGAGACCCAGTACTTC.

This rearrangement joins TRBV6-6 to TRBJ1-1; D uncertain. Trimming removed 7 bases at V and 3 bases at J, with 15 bases between. This CDR3 region has 14 residues. Germline V gene lookup returns CDR1 MNHNY and CDR2 SVGAGI (reference sequence). CDR3 DNA sequence: TGTGCCAGCAAAAAGGGAAATCTGGACACTGAAGCTTTCTTT. Protein: CASKKGNLDTEAFF.

The rearrangement uses TRBV6-1 and TRBJ2-2, with D maybe TRBD1 (7 bases). The germline V and J ends were trimmed by 3 bases and 4 bases, with 15 bases remaining between them. Germline V gene sequence: CDR1 MNHNS, CDR2 SASEGT. This CDR3 has 16 residues. The CDR3 DNA reads as TGTGCCAGCAGTGATTGGACAGGACTATCCACCGGGGAGCTGTTTTTT. It translates to CASSDWTGLSTGELFF.

The chain has TRBV23-1 and TRBJ2-7; D gene unclear. TRBV23-1 is an ORF, and what it does is uncertain. This CDR3 comprises 16 residues. Trimming left V 4 bases short and J 0 bases short, with 16 bases between. The CDR3 bases are TGCGCCAGCAGTCGAGGTGTGGTCCTGGTCTCCTACGAGCAGTACGTC. This translates into CASSRGVVLVSYEQYV.

The chain employs TRBV9 and TRBJ1-1, with D unresolved. This CDR3 spans 12 amino acids. The V gene lost 0 bases and the J gene lost 4 bases, with 4 bases spanning the gap. CDR1 is SGDLS and CDR2 is YYNGEE in the germline V gene. CDR3 protein: CASSVEGTEAFF. The CDR3 bases are TGTGCCAGCAGCGTAGAGGGCACTGAAGCTTTCTTT.

The chain combines TRBV7-8 with TRBJ1-5; TRBD1 matches 8 bases. Germline V gene data show CDR1 as SGHVS and CDR2 as FQNEAQ. Trimming cost V 1 base and J 4 bases; bases outside gene matches: 6. The CDR3 loop spans 16 amino acids. The CDR3 reads CASSLVAGQGNQPQHF. In DNA, the CDR3 is TGTGCCAGCAGCTTAGTCGCCGGACAGGGAAATCAGCCCCAGCATTTT.

This chain connects TRBV30 to TRBJ1-5; D gene ambiguous. Germline-derived CDR1 and CDR2 are GTSNPN and SVGIG (reference sequence). Trimming removed 1 base at V and 6 bases at J, with 13 bases between. CDR3 length equals 14 residues. In DNA form, the CDR3 reads TGTGCCTGGAGTGCGACAATAGAGAGTCAGCCCCAGCATTTT. Residues: CAWSATIESQPQHF. Combining the CDR3 with reference TRBV30 and TRBJ1-5 gives the whole variable domain SQTIHQWPATLVQPVGSPLSLECTVEGTSNPNLYWYRQAAGRGLQLLFYSVGIGQISSEVPQNLSASRPQDRQFILSSKKLLLSDSGFYLCAWSATIESQPQHFGDGTRLSIL.

The rearrangement joins TRBV3-1 (or the pseudogene TRBV3-2) to TRBJ1-1; D perhaps matches TRBD1 (6 bases). The CDR3 runs 15 residues. Germline values: CDR1 LGHDT, CDR2 YNNKEL (reference sequence). The V gene lost 8 bases and the J gene lost 7 bases, with 23 bases spanning the gap. The chain's CDR3 is CASSTEGLRGVEAFF. The CDR3 coding sequence is TGTGCCAGCTCCACCGAGGGCCTCAGGGGTGTTGAAGCTTTCTTT.

This chain connects TRBV5-6 to TRBJ1-3; D not certain. CDR3 length: 12 amino acids. Germline V lookup: CDR1 SGHDT, CDR2 YYEEEE. V was shortened by 4 bases and J by 4 bases, with 6 bases between the two germline ends. The CDR3 nucleotides are TGTGCCAGCAGCGTAGTCGGAAACACCATATATTTT. Translation gives CASSVVGNTIYF.

The chain couples TRBV24-1 to TRBJ2-7, with 9 bases identical to TRBD1. This CDR3 has 15 residues. The germline V gene encodes CDR1 KGHDR and CDR2 SFDVKD. V lost 6 bases and J lost 5; bases outside the gene matches: 10. DNA of the CDR3: TGTGCCACCAGTACCGAGAAGACAGGGGGTCACGAGCAGTACTTC. It specifies CATSTEKTGGHEQYF.

The chain carries TRBV23-1 and TRBJ1-4; D not certain. TRBV23-1 is sorted into the ORF group, with uncertain function. The CDR3 is 17 residues long. The ends were cut back, 0 bases at V and 3 bases at J, with 14 bases in the middle. The CDR3 region has the DNA TGCGCCAGCAGTCAATCGGAGAAGGGAGGGTCTAATGAAAAACTGTTTTTT. The encoded protein is CASSQSEKGGSNEKLFF.

The J gene is TRBJ1-2, the V gene TRBV7-9, with a tentative D call TRBD1 (6 bases). This CDR3 is 15 amino acids long. Germline CDR1 reads SEHNR; CDR2 reads FQNEAQ (reference sequence). The ends were cut back, 0 bases at V and 7 bases at J, with 15 bases in the middle. The CDR3 loop is CASSLASGGRVGYTF. The CDR3 region has the DNA TGTGCCAGCAGCTTAGCTTCGGGGGGGCGCGTTGGCTACACCTTC. The full variable domain, with the rest looked up from reference TRBV7-9 and TRBJ1-2, is DTGVSQNPRHKITKRGQNVTFRCDPISEHNRLYWYRQTLGQGPEFLTYFQNEAQLEKSRLLSDRFSAERPKGSFSTLEIQRTEQGDSAMYLCASSLASGGRVGYTFGSGTRLTVV.

This rearrangement joins TRBV24-1 to TRBJ2-1, with no clear D. Germline V CDR1 and CDR2: KGHDR, SFDVKD. Trimming shortened V by 1 base and J by 9 bases, and 3 bases separated the two germline ends. The CDR3 covers 11 residues. In DNA form, the CDR3 reads TGTGCCACCAGTGATTTTGGTGAGCAGTTCTTC. Protein sequence: CATSDFGEQFF.

V usage is TRBV21-1 and J usage is TRBJ2-5; the table's D gene call, TRBD2, was not cross checked with the DNA. TRBV21-1 is marked as a pseudogene. The CDR3 is made up of 15 amino acids. In DNA form, the CDR3 reads TGTGCCAGCTCTCACCCCGACTCCCCCCCTGAGACCCAGTACTTC. It encodes CASSHPDSPPETQYF.

This clone was seen a single time. The rearrangement links TRBV28 to TRBJ1-1, with 7 nucleotides matching TRBD1. V shed 7 bases, J shed 0 bases, and the junction held 5 bases outside the gene matches. The CDR3 spans 14 residues. Germline CDR1 reads MDHEN; CDR2 reads SYDVKM. The CDR3 spells CASTQGGLNTEAFF. The CDR3 coding sequence is TGTGCCAGCACCCAAGGGGGCCTGAACACTGAAGCTTTCTTT.

This clone was found a few times. The chain joins TRBV12-3 or TRBV12-4 to TRBJ1-5; no clear D. The CDR3 contains 11 residues. Trimming shortened V by 4 bases and J by 8 bases, and 6 bases separated the two germline ends. In DNA, the CDR3 is TGTGCCAGCAGTTACGGGGAGCCCCAGCATTTT. Amino acid sequence: CASSYGEPQHF.

The genes are TRBV6-6 and TRBJ1-1, with 7 bases lining up with TRBD1. From germline, CDR1 is MNHNY and CDR2 SVGAGI (reference sequence). With 0 bases clipped from V and 8 bases from J, the junction kept 3 bases outside the gene matches. This CDR3 comprises 13 residues. The CDR3 spells CASSYSQGEEAFF. In nucleotides, the CDR3 is TGTGCCAGCAGTTACTCCCAGGGGGAAGAAGCTTTCTTT.

This sequence joins TRBV19 and TRBJ2-6; no clear D. CDR3 size: 16 residues. Trimming stripped 6 bases from V and 0 bases from J, with 12 bases between. The germline V gene has CDR1 LNHDA and CDR2 SQIVND (reference sequence). This CDR3 reads CASRAVTLSGANVLTF. CDR3 nucleotide sequence: TGTGCCAGTAGGGCCGTAACCCTCTCTGGGGCCAACGTCCTGACTTTC.

This rearrangement joins TRBV5-1 to TRBJ2-6, with D perhaps matching TRBD1 (6 bases). V dropped 0 bases and J dropped 2 bases, with 15 bases sitting between them. The V gene's germline CDR1 is SGHRS and CDR2 YFSETQ. The CDR3 runs 18 residues. Here the CDR3 reads CASSLEFLDSPGANVLTF. The CDR3 region has the DNA TGCGCCAGCAGCTTGGAGTTCCTGGACAGCCCTGGGGCCAACGTCCTGACTTTC.

CDR3 residues: CASSARLAGSYEQYV. The CDR3 nucleotides read TGTGCCAGCAGCGCGAGACTAGCGGGGTCCTACGAGCAGTACGTC. The genes are TRBV5-4 and TRBJ2-7; the match to TRBD2 covers 11 bases. V lost 4 bases and J lost 1; bases outside the gene matches: 4. The CDR3 is 15 residues long. Germline CDR1 SGHNT, CDR2 YYREEE (reference sequence).

This clone has only a few counts. The genes are TRBV4-2 and TRBJ1-4, with TRBD1 matching over 7 bases. Losses at the gene ends were 0 bases for V and 5 bases for J; bases not matched to a gene: 12. Germline V gene lookup returns CDR1 LGHNA and CDR2 YNFKEQ. The CDR3 has 18 amino acids. The CDR3 nucleotides are TGTGCCAGCAGCCAAGAAAAGGGGGCCGTGACAGGCAATGAAAAACTGTTTTTT. Its protein is CASSQEKGAVTGNEKLFF.